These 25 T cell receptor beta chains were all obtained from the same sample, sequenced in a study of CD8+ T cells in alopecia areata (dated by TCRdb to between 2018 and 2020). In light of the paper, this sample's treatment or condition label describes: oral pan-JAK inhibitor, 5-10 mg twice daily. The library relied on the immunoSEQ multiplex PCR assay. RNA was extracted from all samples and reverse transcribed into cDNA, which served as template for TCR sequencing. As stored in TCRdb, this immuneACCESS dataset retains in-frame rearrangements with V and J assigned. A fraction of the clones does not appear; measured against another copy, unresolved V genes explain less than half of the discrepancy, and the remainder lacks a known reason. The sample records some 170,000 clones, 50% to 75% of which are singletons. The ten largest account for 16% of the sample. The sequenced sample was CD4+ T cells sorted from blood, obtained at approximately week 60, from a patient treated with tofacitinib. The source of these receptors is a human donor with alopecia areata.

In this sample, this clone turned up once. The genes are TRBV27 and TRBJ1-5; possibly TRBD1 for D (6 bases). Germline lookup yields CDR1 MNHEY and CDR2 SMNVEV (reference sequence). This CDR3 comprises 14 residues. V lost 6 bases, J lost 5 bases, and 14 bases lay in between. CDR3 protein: CASSPDRGDQPQHF. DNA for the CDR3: TGTGCCAGCAGCCCGGACAGAGGGGATCAGCCCCAGCATTTT.

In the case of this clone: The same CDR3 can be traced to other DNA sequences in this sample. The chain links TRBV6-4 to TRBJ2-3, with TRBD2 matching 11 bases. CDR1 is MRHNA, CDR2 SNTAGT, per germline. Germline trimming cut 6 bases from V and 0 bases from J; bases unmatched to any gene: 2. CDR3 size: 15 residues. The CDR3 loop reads CASRRLAGSTDTQYF. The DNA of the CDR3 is TGTGCCAGCAGAAGACTAGCGGGGAGCACAGATACGCAGTATTTT.

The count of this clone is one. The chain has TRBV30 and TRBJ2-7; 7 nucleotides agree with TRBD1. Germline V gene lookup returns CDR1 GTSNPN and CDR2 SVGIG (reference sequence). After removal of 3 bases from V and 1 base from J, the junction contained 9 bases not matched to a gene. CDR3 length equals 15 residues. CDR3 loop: CAWRHLTGVSYEQYF. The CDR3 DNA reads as TGTGCCTGGAGACACCTTACAGGGGTTTCCTACGAGCAGTACTTC.

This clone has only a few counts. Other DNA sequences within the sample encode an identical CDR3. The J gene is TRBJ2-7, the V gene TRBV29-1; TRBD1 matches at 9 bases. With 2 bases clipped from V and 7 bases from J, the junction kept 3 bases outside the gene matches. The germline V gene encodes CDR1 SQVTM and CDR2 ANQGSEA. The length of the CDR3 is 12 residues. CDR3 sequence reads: CSVEQDRGEQYF. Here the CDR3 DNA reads TGCAGCGTTGAACAGGACAGGGGAGAGCAGTACTTC.

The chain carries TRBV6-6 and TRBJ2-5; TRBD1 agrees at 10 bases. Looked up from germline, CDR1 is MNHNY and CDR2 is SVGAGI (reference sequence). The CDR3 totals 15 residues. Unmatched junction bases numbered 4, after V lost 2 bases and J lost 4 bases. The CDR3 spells CASSYLTGGRETQYF. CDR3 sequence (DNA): TGTGCCAGCAGTTACCTGACAGGGGGCCGAGAGACCCAGTACTTC.

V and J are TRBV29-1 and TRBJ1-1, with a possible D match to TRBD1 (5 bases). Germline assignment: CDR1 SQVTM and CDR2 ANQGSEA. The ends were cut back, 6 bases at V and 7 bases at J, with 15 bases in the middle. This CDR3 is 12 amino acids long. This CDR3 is CSVPGPIFEAFF. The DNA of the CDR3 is TGCAGCGTACCGGGACCTATATTTGAAGCTTTCTTT.

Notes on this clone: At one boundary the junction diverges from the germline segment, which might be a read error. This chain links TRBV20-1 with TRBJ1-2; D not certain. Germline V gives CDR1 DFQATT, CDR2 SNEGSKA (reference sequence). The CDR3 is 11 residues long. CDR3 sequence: CSADGNDGYTF. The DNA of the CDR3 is TGCAGTGCTGACGGTAACGATGGCTACACCTTC.

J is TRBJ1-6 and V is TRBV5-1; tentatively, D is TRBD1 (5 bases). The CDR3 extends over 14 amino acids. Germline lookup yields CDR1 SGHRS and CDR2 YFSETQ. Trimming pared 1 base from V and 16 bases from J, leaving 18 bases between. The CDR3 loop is CASSLTGFGAILHF. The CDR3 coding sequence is TGCGCCAGCAGCTTGACAGGTTTTGGGGCAATTCTCCACTTT. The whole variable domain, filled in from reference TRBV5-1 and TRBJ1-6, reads KAGVTQTPRYLIKTRGQQVTLSCSPISGHRSVSWYQQTPGQGLQFLFEYFSETQRNKGNFPGRFSGRQFSNSRSEMNVSTLELGDSALYLCASSLTGFGAILHFGNGTRLTVT.

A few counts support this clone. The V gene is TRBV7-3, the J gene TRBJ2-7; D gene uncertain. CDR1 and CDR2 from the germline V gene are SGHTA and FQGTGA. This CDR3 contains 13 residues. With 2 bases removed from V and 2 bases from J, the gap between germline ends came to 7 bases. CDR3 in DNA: TGTGCCAGCAGCTTAGCAGTACCCTACGAGCAGTACTTC. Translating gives CASSLAVPYEQYF.

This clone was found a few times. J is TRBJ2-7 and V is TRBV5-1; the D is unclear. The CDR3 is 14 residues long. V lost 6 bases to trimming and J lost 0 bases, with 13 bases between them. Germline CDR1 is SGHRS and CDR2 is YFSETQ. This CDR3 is CASKVTLSSYEQYF. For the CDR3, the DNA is TGCGCCAGCAAGGTAACACTCAGCTCCTACGAGCAGTACTTC.

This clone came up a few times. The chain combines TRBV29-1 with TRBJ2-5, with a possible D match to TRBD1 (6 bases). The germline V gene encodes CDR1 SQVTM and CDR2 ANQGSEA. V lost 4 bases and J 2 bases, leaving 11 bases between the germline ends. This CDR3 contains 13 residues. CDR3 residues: CSVAGHPQETQYF. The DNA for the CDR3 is TGCAGCGTTGCGGGACACCCACAAGAGACCCAGTACTTC.

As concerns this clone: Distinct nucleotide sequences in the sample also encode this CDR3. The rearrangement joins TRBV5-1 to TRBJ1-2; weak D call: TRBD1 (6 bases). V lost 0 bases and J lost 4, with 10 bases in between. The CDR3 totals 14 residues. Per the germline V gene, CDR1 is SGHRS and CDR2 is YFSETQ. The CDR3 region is CASSLGQGPYGYTF. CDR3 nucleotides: TGCGCCAGCAGCTTGGGGCAGGGGCCCTATGGCTACACCTTC.

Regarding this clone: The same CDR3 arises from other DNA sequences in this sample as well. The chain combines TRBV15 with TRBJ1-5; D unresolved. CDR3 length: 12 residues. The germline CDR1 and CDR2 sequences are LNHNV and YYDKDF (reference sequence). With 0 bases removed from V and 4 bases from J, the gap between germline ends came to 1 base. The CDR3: CATSRDNQPQHF. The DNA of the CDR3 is TGTGCCACCAGCAGAGATAATCAGCCCCAGCATTTT.

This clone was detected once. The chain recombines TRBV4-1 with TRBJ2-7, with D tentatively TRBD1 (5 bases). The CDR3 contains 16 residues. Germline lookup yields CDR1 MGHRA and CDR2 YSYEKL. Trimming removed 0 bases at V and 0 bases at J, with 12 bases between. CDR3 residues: CASSQDRADSSYEQYF. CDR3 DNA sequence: TGCGCCAGCAGCCAAGATCGGGCAGACAGCTCCTACGAGCAGTACTTC.

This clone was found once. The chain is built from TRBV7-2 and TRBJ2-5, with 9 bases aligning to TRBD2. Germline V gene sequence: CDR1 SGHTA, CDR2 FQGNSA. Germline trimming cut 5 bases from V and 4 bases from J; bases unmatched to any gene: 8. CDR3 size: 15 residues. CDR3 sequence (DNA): TGTGCCAGCAGCGACCGGCGGGGGGGCACAGAGACCCAGTACTTC. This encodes CASSDRRGGTETQYF.

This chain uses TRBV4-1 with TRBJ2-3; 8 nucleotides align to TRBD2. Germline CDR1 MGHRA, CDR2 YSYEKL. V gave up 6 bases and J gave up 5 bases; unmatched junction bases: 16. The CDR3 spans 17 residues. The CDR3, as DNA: TGCGCCAGCAGACAAACTCGGGGGGGCCTTCGGGAAGATACGCAGTATTTT. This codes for CASRQTRGGLREDTQYF.

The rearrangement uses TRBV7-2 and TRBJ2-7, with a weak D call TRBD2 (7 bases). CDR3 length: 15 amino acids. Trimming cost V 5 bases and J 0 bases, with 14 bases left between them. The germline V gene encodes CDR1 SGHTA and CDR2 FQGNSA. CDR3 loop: CASSGWGGPSYEQYF. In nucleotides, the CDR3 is TGTGCCAGCAGCGGCTGGGGGGGGCCCTCCTACGAGCAGTACTTC. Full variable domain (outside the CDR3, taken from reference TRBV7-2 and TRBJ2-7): GAGVSQSPSNKVTEKGKDVELRCDPISGHTALYWYRQSLGQGLEFLIYFQGNSAPDKSGLPSDRFSAERTGGSVSTLTIQRTQQEDSAVYLCASSGWGGPSYEQYFGPGTRLTVT.

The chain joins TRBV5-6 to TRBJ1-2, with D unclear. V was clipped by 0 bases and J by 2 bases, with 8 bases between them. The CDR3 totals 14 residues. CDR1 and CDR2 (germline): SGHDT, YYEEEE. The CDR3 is CASSLDTVNYGYTF. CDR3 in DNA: TGTGCCAGCAGCTTGGACACGGTCAACTATGGCTACACCTTC.

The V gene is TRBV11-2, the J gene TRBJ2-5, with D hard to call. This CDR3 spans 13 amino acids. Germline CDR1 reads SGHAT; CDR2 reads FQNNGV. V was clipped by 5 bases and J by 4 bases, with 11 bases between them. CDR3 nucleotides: TGTGCCAGCAGCACCAGCCCGGGAGAGACCCAGTACTTC. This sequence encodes CASSTSPGETQYF. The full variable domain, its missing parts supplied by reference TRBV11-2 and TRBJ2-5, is EAGVAQSPRYKIIEKRQSVAFWCNPISGHATLYWYQQILGQGPKLLIQFQNNGVVDDSQLPKDRFSAERLKGVDSTLKIQPAKLEDSAVYLCASSTSPGETQYFGPGTRLLVL.

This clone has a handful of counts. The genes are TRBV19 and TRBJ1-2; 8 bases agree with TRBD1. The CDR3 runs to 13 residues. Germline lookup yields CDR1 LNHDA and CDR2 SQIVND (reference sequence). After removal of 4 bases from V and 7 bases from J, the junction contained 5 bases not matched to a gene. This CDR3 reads CASSTLGQAGYTF. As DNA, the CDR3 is TGTGCCAGTAGTACATTGGGACAGGCTGGCTACACCTTC.

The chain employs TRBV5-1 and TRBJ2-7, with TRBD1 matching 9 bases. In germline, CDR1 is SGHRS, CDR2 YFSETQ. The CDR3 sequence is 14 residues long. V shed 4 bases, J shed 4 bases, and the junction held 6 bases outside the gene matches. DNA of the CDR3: TGCGCCAGCAGCCCTGGACAGGGGAGGTACGAGCAGTACTTC. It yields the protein CASSPGQGRYEQYF.

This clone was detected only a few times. Written as DNA, the CDR3 is TGCAGCGTGGTTTTACCGGGACCCCGCACAGATACGCAGTATTTT. The encoded protein is CSVVLPGPRTDTQYF. The J gene is TRBJ2-3, the V gene TRBV29-1; D is possibly TRBD1 or TRBD2 (5 bases each). This CDR3 spans 15 amino acids. CDR1 is SQVTM, CDR2 ANQGSEA, per germline. Trimming cost V 6 bases and J 1 base, with 17 bases left between them.

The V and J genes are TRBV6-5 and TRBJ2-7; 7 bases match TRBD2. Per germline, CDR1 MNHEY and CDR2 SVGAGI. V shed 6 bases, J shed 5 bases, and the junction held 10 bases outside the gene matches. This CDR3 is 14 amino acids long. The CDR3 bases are TGTGCCAGCAGGGCGGGGGTTCCCCCAGACGAGCAGTACTTC. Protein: CASRAGVPPDEQYF.

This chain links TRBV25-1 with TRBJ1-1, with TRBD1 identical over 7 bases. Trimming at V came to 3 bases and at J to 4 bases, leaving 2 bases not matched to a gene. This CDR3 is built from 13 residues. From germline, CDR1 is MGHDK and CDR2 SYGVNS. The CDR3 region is CASSEAGGTEAFF. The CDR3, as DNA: TGTGCCAGCAGTGAGGCAGGGGGCACTGAAGCTTTCTTT.

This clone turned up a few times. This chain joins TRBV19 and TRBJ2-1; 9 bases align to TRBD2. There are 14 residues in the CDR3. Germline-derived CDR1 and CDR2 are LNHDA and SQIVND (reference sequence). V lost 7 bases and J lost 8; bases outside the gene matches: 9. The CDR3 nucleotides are TGTGCCAGTACCCCGGCGGGGGGGCCATATGAGCAGTTCTTC. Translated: CASTPAGGPYEQFF.